The present entry profiles one T cell receptor (beta chain) with its context. The antigen remains unidentified. This entry belongs to a study of T cell repertoires in cytomegalovirus infection. Study summary: Based on public TCR beta signatures, there were indications of CMV infection and of a matching HLA type. Study-level findings and limits: HLA-C-restricted CMV-specific TCR beta clonotypes prevailed in the ex vivo response.

V gave up 3 bases and J gave up 10 bases; unmatched junction bases: 10. This CDR3 has 15 residues. CDR1 MGHRA and CDR2 YSYEKL come from the germline V gene. TCRdb re-called the reads with MiXCR, one entry per CDR3 protein. The sample has roughly 150,000 distinct CDR3 sequences, less than 25% seen once. The TCR originated in a human donor in good health (CMV status not recorded). Some clones in this sample may be carry-over from other donors' samples. The V call is TRBV4-1, the J call TRBJ1-4, with 8 bases that match TRBD1. What was sequenced was PBMCs. The CDR3 nucleotides read TGCGCCAGCAGCCAGCGGACAGGGCCTTTTGTAAAACTGTTTTTT. It yields the protein CASSQRTGPFVKLFF.